This T cell receptor (beta chain) was identified during a study of T-cell reconstitution after alpha-beta-depleted transplantation in children. Germline V lookup: CDR1 SGDLS, CDR2 YYNGEE. The CDR3 contains 15 residues. Unique molecular identifiers were incorporated when the TCRbeta library was constructed. TCRdb re-called the PCR reads through MiXCR, storing one row per CDR3 protein. The sample holds 350,000 to 450,000 distinct CDR3 sequences, around 21% seen once. Concerning this clonotype: A read error may produce the germline difference seen at one junction end.

Here the sequenced sample was PBMCs from the stem cell graft donor, taken from the stem cell graft. The TCR was taken from a human donor who donated a stem cell graft to a child with acute myeloid leukemia. V and J are TRBV9 and TRBJ2-2; TRBD2 might be the D (6 bases). The CDR3 loop reads CASSVSRHNTGGLFF. CDR3 sequence (DNA): TGTGCCAGCAGCGTATCTAGGCATAACACCGGGGGGCTGTTTTTT.